These 3 T cell receptor beta chains share one sample of origin, sequenced in a study of OX40 agonist ivuxolimab in advanced cancers. Repertoires were generated with immunoSEQ multiplex PCR, while TCRdb's copy carries only in-frame clones and drops some. The sample records 22,000 or so clones, 77% being singletons. Sequencing was performed on CD4+ or CD8+ T cells sorted from blood, taken in a trial of the OX40 agonist ivuxolimab. The receptor source for this set is an adult with an advanced solid tumor such as melanoma, head and neck, liver or kidney cancer.

Of note for this clone: This may come from a read error, since a much larger clone is one base off. The rearrangement joins TRBV6-9 to TRBJ1-5; no clear D gene. The CDR3 sequence is 14 residues long. The V end was cut by 8 bases, the J end by 0 bases, with 11 bases between. The germline CDR1 and CDR2 sequences are MNHGY and SVAAGI. The CDR3 here is CASGAGYSNQPQHF. The CDR3 DNA sequence: TGTGCCAGCGGCGCAGGTTATAGCAATCAGCCCCAGCATTTT.

V is TRBV9 and J is TRBJ2-3; perhaps TRBD2 as D (5 bases). Germline CDR1 reads SGDLS; CDR2 reads YYNGEE. Trimming removed 4 bases at V and 6 bases at J, with 24 bases between. CDR3 length: 17 amino acids. The CDR3 sequence: CASSPSPGRASWDTQYF. Written as DNA, the CDR3 is TGTGCCAGCAGCCCCAGCCCGGGAAGAGCTTCATGGGATACGCAGTATTTT.

This clone has only a few counts. This sequence joins TRBV7-9 and TRBJ1-4, with D maybe TRBD1 (5 bases). The CDR3 length is 15 residues. Germline-derived CDR1 and CDR2 are SEHNR and FQNEAQ (reference sequence). Trimming removed 5 bases from V and 6 bases from J, with 16 bases in between. The CDR3 is CASSPLMGRDEKLFF. The CDR3 nucleotides read TGTGCCAGCAGCCCACTAATGGGGCGGGATGAAAAACTGTTTTTT.